The clone carrying this TCR beta chain showed up many times. No antigen is known for it. This entry is derived from a study of human T cells and chemical hapten exposure. Study-level results: No shift was seen in TCRs above 1 in 1000 frequency with DPC sensitization.

TCRdb passed the RACE reads through MiXCR, listing each CDR3 protein once. The sample yields tens of thousands of distinct CDR3 sequences, approximately 9.7% seen once. Germline CDR1 and CDR2: SGHTA and FQGNSA. The ends were cut back, 1 base at V and 4 bases at J, with 13 bases in the middle. This CDR3 contains 15 residues. The time point denotes: healthy volunteer bleed at 2 weeks. It was unfractionated whole blood from which total RNA was extracted. Sequenced sample: whole blood. The origin of this receptor is a female donor in good health. Some clones in this sample may be carry-over from other donors' samples. The V and J genes are TRBV7-2 and TRBJ2-5, with a possible D match to TRBD2 (5 bases). CDR3 in DNA: TGTGCCAGCAGCTTAGGGGCTAGCTTTCGAGAGACCCAGTACTTC. As protein: CASSLGASFRETQYF.